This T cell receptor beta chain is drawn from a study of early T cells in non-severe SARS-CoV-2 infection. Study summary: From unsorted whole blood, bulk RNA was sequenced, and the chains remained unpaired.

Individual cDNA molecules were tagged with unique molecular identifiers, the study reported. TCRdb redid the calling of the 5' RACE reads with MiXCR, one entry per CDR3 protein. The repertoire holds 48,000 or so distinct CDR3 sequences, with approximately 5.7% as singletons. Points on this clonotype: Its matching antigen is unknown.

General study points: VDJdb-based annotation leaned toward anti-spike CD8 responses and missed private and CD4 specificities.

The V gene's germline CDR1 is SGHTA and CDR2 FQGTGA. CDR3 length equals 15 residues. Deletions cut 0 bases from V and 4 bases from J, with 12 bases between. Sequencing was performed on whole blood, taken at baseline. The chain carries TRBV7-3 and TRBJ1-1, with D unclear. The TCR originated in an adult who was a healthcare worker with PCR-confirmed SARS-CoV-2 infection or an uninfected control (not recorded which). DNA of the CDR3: TGTGCCAGCAGCTTAACGGACGAAACTCGCACTGAAGCTTTCTTT. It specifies CASSLTDETRTEAFF.